This T cell receptor beta chain was sequenced in a study of PD-L1 blockade in urothelial cancer. Described time point: peripheral blood 6 weeks after treatment start. The data were produced by immunoSEQ multiplex PCR, yet TCRdb's version contains in-frame clones alone and is incomplete. The sample consists of some 31,000 clones, 79% of them appearing once. This TCR was sampled from a man aged 65 to 85 with urothelial cancer. Material: PBMCs, obtained around atezolizumab (anti-PD-L1) treatment.

This CDR3 is CASRGDTYEQYF. CDR3 DNA sequence: TGTGCCAGTAGAGGGGACACCTACGAGCAGTACTTC. This chain links TRBV19 with TRBJ2-7; D is possibly TRBD1 (6 bases). CDR1 is LNHDA, CDR2 SQIVND, per germline (reference sequence). Trimming took 6 bases from V and 2 from J, leaving 8 bases between them. The CDR3 totals 12 residues.